One T cell receptor beta chain is described in this entry. These data originate in a study of cytotoxic CD8 clonotypes in ibrutinib-treated CLL. Using immunoSEQ multiplex PCR, the repertoire was profiled, and TCRdb retains in-frame clones only, with some absent. The table has about 34,000 clones, around 70% seen once; the top ten hold about 30%. Germline lookup yields CDR1 LNHDA and CDR2 SQIVND (reference sequence). CDR3 length equals 17 residues. With 2 bases removed from V and 5 bases from J, the gap between germline ends came to 21 bases. V is TRBV19 and J is TRBJ1-1; maybe TRBD1 (5 bases). This specimen consisted of PBMCs, obtained before ibrutinib treatment. This clonotype originated in a human donor with chronic lymphocytic leukemia. The CDR3 nucleotides read TGTGCCAGTAGTATACGGGGCCAGGGCACGGGTGTAACTGAAGCTTTCTTT. Residues: CASSIRGQGTGVTEAFF.